Following are 5 T cell receptor beta chains from one sample sequenced in a study of T cells in Graves' hyperthyroidism and ophthalmopathy. The CDR3 regions of TCR beta were amplified from RNA transcripts. First-round RT-PCR with HTBI primers amplified the TCR CDR3 region. Each CDR3 protein is one row after TCRdb ran MiXCR on the multiplex PCR reads. The repertoire holds hundreds of thousands of distinct CDR3 sequences, around 15% seen once, with roughly 10% in the top ten. Specimen: blood. Receptors were obtained from a woman between 18 and 30 years old with Graves' hyperthyroidism.

This clonotype was found a few times. The gene calls are TRBV4-3 and TRBJ1-2; 8 positions match TRBD1. With V trimmed by 0 bases and J by 8 bases, 5 bases remained unmatched. The CDR3 contains 14 residues. Germline V gene data show CDR1 as LGHNA and CDR2 as YSLEER. The DNA of the CDR3 is TGCGCCAGCAGCCAAGAAGTAGGGACAGGAGGCTACACCTTC. This encodes CASSQEVGTGGYTF.

Many counts were recorded for this clonotype. The V gene is TRBV19, the J gene TRBJ2-7, with D perhaps matching TRBD1 (6 bases). Germline loops: CDR1 LNHDA, CDR2 SQIVND (reference sequence). This CDR3 comprises 15 residues. Between the trimmed V and J ends, which lost 3 bases and 2 bases, there was a span of 14 bases. The DNA for the CDR3 is TGTGCCAGTAGTATCTCAGGGGCCCTAACCTACGAGCAGTACTTC. Translating gives CASSISGALTYEQYF.

Turning to this clonotype: This may come from a read error, since a much larger clone is one base off. V is TRBV11-3 and J is TRBJ1-1, with TRBD1 as a possible D gene (6 bases). This CDR3 comprises 17 residues. In germline, CDR1 is SGHNT, CDR2 YENEEA. The DNA for the CDR3 is TGTGCCAGCAGCTTAGGGGGGGGCCGCGGTATGAACGCTGAAGCTTTCTTT. This encodes CASSLGGGRGMNAEAFF.

The chain carries TRBV29-1 and TRBJ1-2; perhaps TRBD1 as D (6 bases). Per the germline V gene, CDR1 is SQVTM and CDR2 is ANQGSEA. The CDR3 contains 13 residues. Deletions cut 4 bases from V and 2 bases from J, with 11 bases between. CDR3 sequence reads: CSVGPGGNYGYTF. CDR3 sequence (DNA): TGCAGCGTTGGTCCTGGGGGCAACTATGGCTACACCTTC.

The chain employs TRBV28 and TRBJ2-1, with D unresolved. The CDR3 is 14 residues long. Germline CDR1 reads MDHEN; CDR2 reads SYDVKM. The ends were cut back, 1 base at V and 0 bases at J, with 4 bases in the middle. The CDR3 region has the DNA TGTGCCAGCAGTTTATTCAACTCCTACAATGAGCAGTTCTTC. Translated: CASSLFNSYNEQFF.